What follows describes a single T cell receptor (beta chain). The target antigen is unknown. CDR1 and CDR2 (germline): SGHRS, YFSETQ. There are 15 residues in the CDR3. V lost 5 bases and J lost 2; bases outside the gene matches: 8. The sample is drawn from a study of cytomegalovirus exposure and HLA in healthy donors. Study results and caveats: Researchers reported that three CMV-associated chains were confirmed in vitro as CMV antigen-specific.

In the PCR, 60 Vbeta and 13 Jbeta primers were used. Measured with immunoSEQ multiplex PCR; TCRdb has only the in-frame clones, and not every one. The sample lists some 140,000 clones; roughly 80% were seen once. The V gene is TRBV5-1, the J gene TRBJ2-3, with TRBD2 identical over 7 bases. The receptor's source is a young man in good health and CMV-seropositive. Specimen: PBMCs. The CDR3 coding sequence is TGCGCCAGCAGTCAGGCACGGGGGGTCACAGATACGCAGTATTTT. It yields the protein CASSQARGVTDTQYF.